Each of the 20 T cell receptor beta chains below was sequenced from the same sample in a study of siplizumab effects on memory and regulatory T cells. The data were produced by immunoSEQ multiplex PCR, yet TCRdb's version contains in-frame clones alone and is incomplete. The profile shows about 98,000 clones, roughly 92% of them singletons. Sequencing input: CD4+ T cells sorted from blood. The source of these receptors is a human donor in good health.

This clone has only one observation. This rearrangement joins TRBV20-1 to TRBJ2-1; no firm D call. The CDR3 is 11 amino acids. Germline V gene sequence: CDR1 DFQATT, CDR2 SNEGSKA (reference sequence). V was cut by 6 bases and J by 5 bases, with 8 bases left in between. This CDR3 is CSADKDNEQFF. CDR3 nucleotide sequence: TGCAGTGCGGATAAGGACAATGAGCAGTTCTTC.

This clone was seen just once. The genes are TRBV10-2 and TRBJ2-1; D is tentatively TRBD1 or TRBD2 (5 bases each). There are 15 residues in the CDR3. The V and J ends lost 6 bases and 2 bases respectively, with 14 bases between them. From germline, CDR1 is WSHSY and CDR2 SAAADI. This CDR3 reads CASRDRGRAYNEQFF. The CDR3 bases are TGCGCCAGCAGGGACCGGGGCCGCGCCTACAATGAGCAGTTCTTC.

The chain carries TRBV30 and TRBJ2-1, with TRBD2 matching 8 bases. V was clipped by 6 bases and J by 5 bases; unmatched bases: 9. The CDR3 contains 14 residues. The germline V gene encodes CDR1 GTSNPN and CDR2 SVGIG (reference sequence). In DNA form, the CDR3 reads TGTGCCTGCCGTCGGCGGGAGGCGGACAATGAGCAGTTCTTC. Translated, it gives CACRRREADNEQFF.

CDR3 DNA sequence: TGTGCCACCAGCAGAGATCTGGTCGTCTCTGGGGCCAACGTCCTGACTTTC. Its protein is CATSRDLVVSGANVLTF. The gene calls are TRBV15 and TRBJ2-6, with D uncertain. Trimming took off 0 bases at V and 0 bases at J, with 9 bases between the two ends. The CDR3 consists of 17 residues. Germline V CDR1 and CDR2: LNHNV, YYDKDF (reference sequence). The complete variable domain, with remaining parts taken from reference TRBV15 and TRBJ2-6, reads DAMVIQNPRYQVTQFGKPVTLSCSQTLNHNVMYWYQQKSSQAPKLLFHYYDKDFNNEADTPDNFQSRRPNTSFCFLDIRSPGLGDTAMYLCATSRDLVVSGANVLTFGAGSRLTVL.

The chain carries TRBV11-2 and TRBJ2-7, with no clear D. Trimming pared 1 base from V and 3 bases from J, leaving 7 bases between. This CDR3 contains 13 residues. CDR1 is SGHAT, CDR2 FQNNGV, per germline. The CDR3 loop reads CASSLGKLYEQYF. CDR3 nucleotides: TGTGCCAGCAGCTTAGGCAAGCTCTACGAGCAGTACTTC. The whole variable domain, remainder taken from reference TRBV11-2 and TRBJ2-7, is EAGVAQSPRYKIIEKRQSVAFWCNPISGHATLYWYQQILGQGPKLLIQFQNNGVVDDSQLPKDRFSAERLKGVDSTLKIQPAKLEDSAVYLCASSLGKLYEQYFGPGTRLTVT.

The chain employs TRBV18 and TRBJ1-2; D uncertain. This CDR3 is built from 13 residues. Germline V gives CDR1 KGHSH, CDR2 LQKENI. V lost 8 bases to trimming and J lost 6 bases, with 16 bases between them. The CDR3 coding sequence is TGTGCCAGCACCGACACCCCGAACAATGGCTACACCTTC. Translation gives CASTDTPNNGYTF.

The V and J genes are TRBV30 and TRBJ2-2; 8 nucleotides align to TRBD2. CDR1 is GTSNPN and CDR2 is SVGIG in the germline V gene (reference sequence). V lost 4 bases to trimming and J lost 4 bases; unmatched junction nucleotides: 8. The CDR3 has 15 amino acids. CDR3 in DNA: TGTGCCTGGAAGAAGCGGGAGTTGGGCACCGGGGAGCTGTTTTTT. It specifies CAWKKRELGTGELFF.

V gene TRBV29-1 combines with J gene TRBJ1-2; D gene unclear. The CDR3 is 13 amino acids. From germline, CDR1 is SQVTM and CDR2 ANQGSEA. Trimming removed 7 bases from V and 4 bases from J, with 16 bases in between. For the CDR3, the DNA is TGCAGCGCCATAAGCGATCGGAGCTATGGCTACACCTTC. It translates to CSAISDRSYGYTF.

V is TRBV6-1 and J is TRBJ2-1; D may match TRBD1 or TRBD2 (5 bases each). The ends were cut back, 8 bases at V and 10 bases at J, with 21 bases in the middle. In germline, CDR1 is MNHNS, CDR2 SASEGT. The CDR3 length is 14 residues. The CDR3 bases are TGTGCCAGCCAAGAGGGGCAGGTTCTTCGGGAGCAGTTCTTC. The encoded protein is CASQEGQVLREQFF.

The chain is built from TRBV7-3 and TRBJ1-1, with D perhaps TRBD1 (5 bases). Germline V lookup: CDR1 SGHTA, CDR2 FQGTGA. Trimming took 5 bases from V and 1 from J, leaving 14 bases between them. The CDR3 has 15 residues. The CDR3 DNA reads TGTGCCAGCAGCCCATTCGGGGGGGAGAACACTGAAGCTTTCTTT. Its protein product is CASSPFGGENTEAFF.

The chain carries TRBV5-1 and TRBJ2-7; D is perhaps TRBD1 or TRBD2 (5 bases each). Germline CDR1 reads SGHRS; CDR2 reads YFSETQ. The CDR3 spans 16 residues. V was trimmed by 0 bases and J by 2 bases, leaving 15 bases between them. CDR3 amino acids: CASSLAGDGGPYEQYF. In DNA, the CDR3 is TGCGCCAGCAGCTTGGCCGGGGACGGCGGACCCTACGAGCAGTACTTC. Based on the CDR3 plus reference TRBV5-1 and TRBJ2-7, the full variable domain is KAGVTQTPRYLIKTRGQQVTLSCSPISGHRSVSWYQQTPGQGLQFLFEYFSETQRNKGNFPGRFSGRQFSNSRSEMNVSTLELGDSALYLCASSLAGDGGPYEQYFGPGTRLTVT.

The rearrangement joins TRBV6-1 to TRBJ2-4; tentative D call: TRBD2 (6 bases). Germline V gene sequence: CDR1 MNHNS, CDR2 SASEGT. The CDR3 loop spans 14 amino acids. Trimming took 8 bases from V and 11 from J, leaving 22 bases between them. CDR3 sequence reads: CASLKGGQRSLQYF. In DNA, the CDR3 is TGTGCCAGCCTAAAAGGAGGGCAACGGAGCCTTCAGTACTTC.

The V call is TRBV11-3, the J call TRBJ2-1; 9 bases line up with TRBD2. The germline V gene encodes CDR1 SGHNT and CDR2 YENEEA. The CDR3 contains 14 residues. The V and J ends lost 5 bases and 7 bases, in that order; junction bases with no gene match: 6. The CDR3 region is CASSRTSDRNEQFF. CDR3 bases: TGTGCCAGCAGCCGGACTAGCGACCGAAATGAGCAGTTCTTC.

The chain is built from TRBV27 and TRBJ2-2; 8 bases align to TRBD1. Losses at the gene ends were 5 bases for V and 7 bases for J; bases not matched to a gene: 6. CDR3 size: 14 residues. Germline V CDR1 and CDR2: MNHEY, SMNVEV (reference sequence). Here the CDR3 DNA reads TGTGCCAGCAGTCCGACAGGGGTTGTCGGGGAGCTGTTTTTT. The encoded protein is CASSPTGVVGELFF.

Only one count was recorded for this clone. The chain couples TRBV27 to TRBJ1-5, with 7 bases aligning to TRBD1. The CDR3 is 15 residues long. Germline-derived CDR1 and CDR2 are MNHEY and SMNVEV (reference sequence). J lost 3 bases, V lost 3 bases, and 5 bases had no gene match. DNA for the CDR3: TGTGCCAGCAGTTTTACAGGGGCATACAATCAGCCCCAGCATTTT. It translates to CASSFTGAYNQPQHF.

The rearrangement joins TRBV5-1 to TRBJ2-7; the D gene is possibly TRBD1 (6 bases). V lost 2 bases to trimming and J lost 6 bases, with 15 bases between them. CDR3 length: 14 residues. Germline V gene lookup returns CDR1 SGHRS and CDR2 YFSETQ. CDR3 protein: CASSFTTTGTEQYF. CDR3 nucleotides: TGCGCCAGCAGCTTCACGACGACAGGAACCGAGCAGTACTTC. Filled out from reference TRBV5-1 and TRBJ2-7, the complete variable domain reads KAGVTQTPRYLIKTRGQQVTLSCSPISGHRSVSWYQQTPGQGLQFLFEYFSETQRNKGNFPGRFSGRQFSNSRSEMNVSTLELGDSALYLCASSFTTTGTEQYFGPGTRLTVT.

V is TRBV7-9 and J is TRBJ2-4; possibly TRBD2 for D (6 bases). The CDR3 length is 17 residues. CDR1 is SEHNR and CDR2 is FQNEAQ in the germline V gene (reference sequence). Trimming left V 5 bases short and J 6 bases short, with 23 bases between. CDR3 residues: CASSPNLREESANIQYF. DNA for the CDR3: TGTGCCAGCAGCCCTAATCTAAGGGAGGAATCGGCAAACATTCAGTACTTC.

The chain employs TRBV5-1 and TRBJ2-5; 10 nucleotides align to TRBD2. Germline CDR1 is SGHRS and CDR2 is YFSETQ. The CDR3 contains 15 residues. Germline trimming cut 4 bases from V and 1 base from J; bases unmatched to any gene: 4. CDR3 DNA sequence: TGCGCCAGCAGCGGAGGACTAGCGGTCCAAGAGACCCAGTACTTC. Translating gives CASSGGLAVQETQYF.

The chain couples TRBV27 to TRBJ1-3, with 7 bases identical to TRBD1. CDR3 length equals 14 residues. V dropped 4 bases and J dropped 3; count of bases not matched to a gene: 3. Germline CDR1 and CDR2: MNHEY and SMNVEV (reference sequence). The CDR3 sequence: CASSSQGVGNTIYF. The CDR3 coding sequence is TGTGCCAGCAGTTCGCAGGGGGTTGGAAACACCATATATTTT.

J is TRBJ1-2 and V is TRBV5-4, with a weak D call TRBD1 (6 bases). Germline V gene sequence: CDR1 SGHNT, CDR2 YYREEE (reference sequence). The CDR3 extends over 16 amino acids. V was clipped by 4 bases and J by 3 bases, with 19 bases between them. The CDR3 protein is CASSRGWGADDYGYTF. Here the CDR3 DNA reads TGTGCCAGCAGCCGGGGATGGGGGGCTGACGACTATGGCTACACCTTC.